These 26 T cell receptor beta chains were all obtained from the same sample, sequenced in a study of blood T cell repertoires in COVID-19. Clones were read by immunoSEQ multiplex PCR, and TCRdb kept only the in-frame ones, dropping some. Seen here are tens of thousands of clones, about four fifths observed once, and the top ten hold roughly 11%. Sample: peripheral blood. These receptors all stem from a man in his fifties with acute or convalescent COVID-19.

This chain joins TRBV4-1 and TRBJ1-4; weak D call: TRBD1 (5 bases). From germline, CDR1 is MGHRA and CDR2 YSYEKL. Between the trimmed V and J ends, which lost 2 bases and 1 base, there was a span of 11 bases. The CDR3 has 16 residues. DNA of the CDR3: TGCGCCAGCAGCCAAAATCCCGGGGGAACTAATGAAAAACTGTTTTTT. Translating gives CASSQNPGGTNEKLFF.

V and J are TRBV5-1 and TRBJ2-5; a possible D gene is TRBD1 (6 bases). Germline V CDR1 and CDR2: SGHRS, YFSETQ. The CDR3 runs 13 residues. V dropped 2 bases and J dropped 5 bases, with 10 bases sitting between them. In DNA, the CDR3 is TGCGCCAGCAGCTTACAGGGAATTGAGACCCAGTACTTC. Amino acids: CASSLQGIETQYF.

This chain links TRBV5-4 with TRBJ2-2, with TRBD1 matching over 7 bases. V shed 6 bases, J shed 6 bases, and the junction held 14 bases outside the gene matches. Per germline, CDR1 SGHNT and CDR2 YYREEE (reference sequence). The CDR3 length is 16 residues. CDR3 in amino acids: CASTQRGPGFAGELFF. CDR3 coding DNA: TGTGCCAGCACCCAGAGGGGGCCCGGTTTCGCCGGGGAGCTGTTTTTT.

This rearrangement joins TRBV18 to TRBJ1-1; D gene unclear. CDR3 length equals 14 residues. Between the trimmed V and J ends, which lost 5 bases and 3 bases, there was a span of 13 bases. Germline CDR1 reads KGHSH; CDR2 reads LQKENI. As DNA, the CDR3 is TGTGCCAGCTCAAAAAAGAGTCCCTACACTGAAGCTTTCTTT. This translates into CASSKKSPYTEAFF.

The chain joins TRBV5-1 to TRBJ2-3; 10 bases match TRBD2. The J segment lost 3 bases and the V segment lost 1 base, leaving 5 bases of the junction unmatched. The CDR3 runs 16 residues. The V gene's germline CDR1 is SGHRS and CDR2 YFSETQ. This CDR3 reads CASSLKRGGPTDTQYF. Written as DNA, the CDR3 is TGCGCCAGCAGCTTGAAGCGGGGGGGCCCAACAGATACGCAGTATTTT.

This rearrangement joins TRBV11-2 to TRBJ2-2; D may be TRBD1 (6 bases). V was trimmed by 7 bases and J by 7 bases, leaving 10 bases between them. This CDR3 spans 12 amino acids. Germline V gene lookup returns CDR1 SGHAT and CDR2 FQNNGV. The CDR3 sequence is CASNKGDGELFF. The CDR3 nucleotides are TGTGCCAGCAACAAGGGGGACGGGGAGCTGTTTTTT.

The rearrangement links TRBV2 to TRBJ2-5; the D gene is possibly TRBD2 (5 bases). Looked up from germline, CDR1 is SNHLY and CDR2 is FYNNEI. Trimming took 11 bases from V and 2 from J, leaving 15 bases between them. This CDR3 has 13 amino acids. CDR3 coding DNA: TGTGCCGGAAAAACTAGTCCTCAAGAGACCCAGTACTTC. This codes for CAGKTSPQETQYF.

The CDR3 nucleotides are TGTGCCAGCAGCCTACAGGGACAGGGTCGCTATGGCTACACCTTC. Residues: CASSLQGQGRYGYTF. The V gene is TRBV7-8, the J gene TRBJ1-2; TRBD1 matches 9 bases. Unmatched junction bases numbered 8, after V lost 5 bases and J lost 4 bases. This CDR3 spans 15 amino acids. The germline V gene has CDR1 SGHVS and CDR2 FQNEAQ.

The chain is built from TRBV7-3 and TRBJ1-2; perhaps TRBD1 as D (6 bases). Trimming removed 6 bases at V and 7 bases at J, with 21 bases between. CDR1 and CDR2 (germline): SGHTA, FQGTGA. CDR3 length equals 15 residues. In DNA form, the CDR3 reads TGTGCCAGCAGTCCTACCCCGGGGGGCCAGTCTGGCTACACCTTC. It codes for CASSPTPGGQSGYTF.

This sequence joins TRBV19 and TRBJ1-1; a possible D gene is TRBD1 (5 bases). V gave up 7 bases and J gave up 4 bases, with 16 bases separating them. Germline CDR1 and CDR2: LNHDA and SQIVND (reference sequence). The CDR3 extends over 14 amino acids. CDR3 DNA: TGTGCCAGTACCCCAGGGACGCGGGGCACTGAAGCTTTCTTT. Translated, it gives CASTPGTRGTEAFF.

The chain carries TRBV18 and TRBJ1-1; no definite D call. The CDR3 runs to 14 residues. From germline, CDR1 is KGHSH and CDR2 LQKENI. The V and J ends lost 1 base and 5 bases respectively, with 11 bases between them. CDR3 nucleotide sequence: TGTGCCAGCTCACCACGTCCGGAGGAGACTGAAGCTTTCTTT. As protein: CASSPRPEETEAFF.

This clone has a handful of counts. The rearrangement joins TRBV12-3 or TRBV12-4 to TRBJ2-7; D not resolved. Trimming removed 5 bases from V and 7 bases from J, with 12 bases in between. CDR3 length: 12 residues. The CDR3, as DNA: TGTGCCAGCAGTCTAACCCCCGGGGAGCAGTACTTC. It yields the protein CASSLTPGEQYF.

The chain carries TRBV10-3 and TRBJ2-6; TRBD1 aligns across 7 bases. V lost 10 bases to trimming and J lost 0 bases; unmatched junction nucleotides: 12. This CDR3 is built from 17 residues. CDR1 and CDR2 from the germline V gene are ENHRY and SYGVKD. CDR3 sequence: CATEDRVGASGANVLTF. Here the CDR3 DNA reads TGTGCCACCGAAGACAGGGTTGGGGCCTCTGGGGCCAACGTCCTGACTTTC.

The V call is TRBV7-9, the J call TRBJ1-6, with D possibly matching TRBD1 (6 bases). The germline CDR1 and CDR2 sequences are SEHNR and FQNEAQ (reference sequence). V was clipped by 3 bases and J by 5 bases, with 8 bases between them. The length of the CDR3 is 14 residues. CDR3 amino acids: CASSFQGNNSPLHF. CDR3 nucleotides: TGTGCCAGCAGCTTTCAGGGGAATAATTCACCCCTCCACTTT.

The chain has TRBV6-5 and TRBJ2-3; tentative D call: TRBD2 (6 bases). CDR3 size: 13 residues. Germline V gene data show CDR1 as MNHEY and CDR2 as SVGAGI. The V and J ends lost 6 bases and 2 bases respectively, with 9 bases between them. In nucleotides, the CDR3 is TGTGCCAGCAGCAGGGACTTCACAGATACGCAGTATTTT. Translation gives CASSRDFTDTQYF.

The chain combines TRBV19 with TRBJ1-4, with D perhaps TRBD1 (5 bases). Looked up from germline, CDR1 is LNHDA and CDR2 is SQIVND (reference sequence). The CDR3 consists of 17 residues. Trimming pared 3 bases from V and 0 bases from J, leaving 14 bases between. The CDR3 nucleotides read TGTGCCAGTAGTATCTTCCCCGGGACTTCAACTAATGAAAAACTGTTTTTT. Its protein is CASSIFPGTSTNEKLFF.

The V gene is TRBV7-6, the J gene TRBJ1-5; D unclear. Germline-derived CDR1 and CDR2 are SGHVS and FNYEAQ. The V end lost 1 base, the J end lost 0 bases, and 13 bases lay between the germline ends. This CDR3 is 17 amino acids long. The CDR3 reads CASSLGANWYSNQPQHF. The CDR3 DNA is TGTGCCAGCAGCTTAGGGGCAAACTGGTATAGCAATCAGCCCCAGCATTTT.

The rearrangement links TRBV7-2 to TRBJ1-2; weak D call: TRBD1 (6 bases). From germline, CDR1 is SGHTA and CDR2 FQGNSA. V lost 2 bases and J lost 0, with 10 bases in between. The CDR3 runs to 15 residues. The CDR3 region has the DNA TGTGCCAGCAGCTTATTTCAGGGGTCTAACTATGGCTACACCTTC. It codes for CASSLFQGSNYGYTF.

V gene TRBV7-9 combines with J gene TRBJ1-5; D ambiguous. V was cut by 0 bases and J by 5 bases, with 11 bases left in between. This CDR3 is built from 15 residues. Germline values: CDR1 SEHNR, CDR2 FQNEAQ (reference sequence). CDR3 protein: CASSLALAGDQPQHF. The CDR3 DNA reads as TGTGCCAGCAGCTTAGCTTTGGCAGGCGATCAGCCCCAGCATTTT.

This chain links TRBV7-2 with TRBJ2-1; D unresolved. The CDR3 is 13 amino acids. Deletions cut 5 bases from V and 0 bases from J, with 5 bases between. The V gene's germline CDR1 is SGHTA and CDR2 FQGNSA. The CDR3, as DNA: TGTGCCAGCAGCCCAGACTCCTACAATGAGCAGTTCTTC. Translated: CASSPDSYNEQFF.

DNA for the CDR3: TGTGCCAGCAGCTTTAAGACAGGGGGAGAGACCCAGTACTTC. Translated, it gives CASSFKTGGETQYF. The chain couples TRBV11-1 to TRBJ2-5, with 9 bases aligning to TRBD1. The CDR3 extends over 14 amino acids. The junction had 3 bases not matched to a gene; V was cut back by 3 bases and J by 4 bases. Germline V gives CDR1 SGHAT, CDR2 FQDESV (reference sequence).

This clone was counted between two and nine times. The rearrangement links TRBV6-5 to TRBJ2-1; 7 bases match TRBD1. The CDR3 covers 13 residues. Germline CDR1 reads MNHEY; CDR2 reads SVGAGI. The ends lost 8 bases at V and 7 bases at J; junction bases unmatched: 8. This CDR3 reads CASSVGQRNEQFF. The CDR3 DNA reads as TGTGCCAGCTCCGTGGGACAGAGAAATGAGCAGTTCTTC.

The CDR3 protein is CASSLKGGETQYF. The CDR3 DNA reads as TGTGCCAGCAGTTTAAAGGGGGGGGAGACCCAGTACTTC. The chain links TRBV12-3 or TRBV12-4 to TRBJ2-5, with D tentatively TRBD2 (7 bases). This CDR3 region has 13 residues. Trimming took off 2 bases at V and 5 bases at J, with 9 bases between the two ends.

The rearrangement links TRBV27 to TRBJ2-7; D not certain. Germline V CDR1 and CDR2: MNHEY, SMNVEV (reference sequence). The V end was cut by 6 bases, the J end by 3 bases, with 12 bases between. The CDR3 extends over 13 amino acids. The CDR3, as DNA: TGTGCCAGCAGCCGAGGATACAACTACGAGCAGTACTTC. The encoded protein is CASSRGYNYEQYF.

The chain has TRBV7-2 and TRBJ2-5; 7 bases are shared with TRBD1. Germline-derived CDR1 and CDR2 are SGHTA and FQGNSA. The trim removed 3 bases at V and 3 bases at J, leaving 4 bases unmatched. The CDR3 loop spans 14 amino acids. The CDR3 is CASSFGDRKETQYF. Here the CDR3 DNA reads TGTGCCAGCAGCTTCGGGGACAGAAAAGAGACCCAGTACTTC.

The rearrangement uses TRBV18 and TRBJ1-2; no reliable D call. CDR1 is KGHSH and CDR2 is LQKENI in the germline V gene. Deletions cut 3 bases from V and 6 bases from J, with 5 bases between. The CDR3 spans 11 residues. CDR3 in DNA: TGTGCCAGCTCACCTAGTAATGGCTACACCTTC. Its protein product is CASSPSNGYTF. Supplemented by reference TRBV18 and TRBJ1-2, the full variable domain reads NAGVMQNPRHLVRRRGQEARLRCSPMKGHSHVYWYRQLPEEGLKFMVYLQKENIIDESGMPKERFSAEFPKEGPSILRIQQVVRGDSAAYFCASSPSNGYTFGSGTRLTVV.